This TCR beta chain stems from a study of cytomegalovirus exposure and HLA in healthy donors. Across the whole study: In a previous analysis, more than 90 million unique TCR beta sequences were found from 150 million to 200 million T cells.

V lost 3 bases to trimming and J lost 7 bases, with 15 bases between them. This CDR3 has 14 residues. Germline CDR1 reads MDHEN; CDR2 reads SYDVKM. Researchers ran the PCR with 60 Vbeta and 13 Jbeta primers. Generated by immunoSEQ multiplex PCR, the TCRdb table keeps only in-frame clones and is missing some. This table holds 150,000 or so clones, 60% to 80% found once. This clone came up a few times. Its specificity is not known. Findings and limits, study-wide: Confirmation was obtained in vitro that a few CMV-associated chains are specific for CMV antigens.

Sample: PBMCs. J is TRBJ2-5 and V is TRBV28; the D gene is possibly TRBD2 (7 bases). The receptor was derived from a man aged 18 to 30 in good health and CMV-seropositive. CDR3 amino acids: CASSFVGGPRTQYF. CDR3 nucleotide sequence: TGTGCCAGCAGTTTCGTCGGGGGGCCGAGGACCCAGTACTTC.